The 31 T cell receptor beta chains below all came from one sample that was sequenced in a study of T-cell memory formation after mild COVID-19. MiXCR was run by TCRdb on the 5' RACE reads, yielding one entry per CDR3 protein. The repertoire holds around 50,000 distinct CDR3 sequences, with 25% to 35% as singletons. The sample taken for sequencing was PBMCs or a T cell subset sorted from them (not recorded which). These receptors originate from a man younger than 30 who had mild COVID-19 (a few samples of this study predate the infection). Cell type and time point are not known.

CDR3 bases: TGTGCCAGCAGCTTAACGGGTGAGCAGTACTTC. Its protein is CASSLTGEQYF. The J gene is TRBJ2-7, the V gene TRBV7-9; D not resolved. The CDR3 length is 11 residues. Trimming pared 2 bases from V and 7 bases from J, leaving 6 bases between. Germline V lookup: CDR1 SEHNR, CDR2 FQNEAQ (reference sequence).

The chain carries TRBV20-1 and TRBJ2-1; 12 bases line up with TRBD2. This CDR3 region has 14 residues. Per the germline V gene, CDR1 is DFQATT and CDR2 is SNEGSKA (reference sequence). Trimming took 0 bases from V and 10 from J; bases not matched to a gene: 4. CDR3 residues: CSARDPGLAGEQFF. The CDR3 region has the DNA TGCAGTGCTAGAGACCCGGGACTAGCGGGCGAGCAGTTCTTC.

This clonotype has more than one count but fewer than ten. The chain employs TRBV10-3 and TRBJ2-7, with 9 bases matching TRBD1. V was pared by 8 bases and J by 5 bases, with 7 bases of the junction left unmatched. The CDR3 totals 13 residues. Germline CDR1 ENHRY, CDR2 SYGVKD. CDR3 protein: CAIGDRVQDEQYV. Written as DNA, the CDR3 is TGTGCCATCGGGGACAGGGTGCAGGACGAGCAGTACGTC.

This clonotype has just one count. The rearrangement links TRBV5-1 to TRBJ2-3; D not resolved. This CDR3 is 15 amino acids long. The germline CDR1 and CDR2 sequences are SGHRS and YFSETQ. V was shortened by 4 bases and J by 2 bases, with 14 bases between the two germline ends. CDR3 nucleotides: TGCGCCAGCAGCCGAGGTCTCAGCCACACAGATACGCAGTATTTT. Its protein is CASSRGLSHTDTQYF.

This clonotype was recorded a few times. The chain joins TRBV5-1 to TRBJ2-1; D is perhaps TRBD2 (7 bases). Germline lookup yields CDR1 SGHRS and CDR2 YFSETQ. This CDR3 contains 13 residues. Trimming left V 2 bases short and J 7 bases short, with 10 bases between. The CDR3 is CASSFRGGNEQFF. The CDR3 DNA sequence: TGCGCCAGCAGCTTTAGGGGGGGGAATGAGCAGTTCTTC. The entire variable domain, with the rest obtained from reference TRBV5-1 and TRBJ2-1, is as follows: KAGVTQTPRYLIKTRGQQVTLSCSPISGHRSVSWYQQTPGQGLQFLFEYFSETQRNKGNFPGRFSGRQFSNSRSEMNVSTLELGDSALYLCASSFRGGNEQFFGPGTRLTVL.

J is TRBJ1-2 and V is TRBV13; the D is unclear. Between the trimmed V and J ends, which lost 1 base and 2 bases, there was a span of 5 bases. Germline CDR1 PRHDT, CDR2 FYEKMQ (reference sequence). There are 13 residues in the CDR3. CDR3 sequence reads: CASSLAGNYGYTF. As DNA, the CDR3 is TGTGCCAGCAGCTTAGCGGGAAACTATGGCTACACCTTC.

This clonotype was observed a few times. V is TRBV9 and J is TRBJ2-3; D unclear. Looked up from germline, CDR1 is SGDLS and CDR2 is YYNGEE. The V and J ends lost 3 bases and 0 bases respectively, with 5 bases between them. The CDR3 runs 13 residues. The CDR3 loop is CASSASSTDTQYF. The CDR3 nucleotides read TGTGCCAGCAGCGCCTCCAGCACAGATACGCAGTATTTT.

The chain is built from TRBV12-3 or TRBV12-4 and TRBJ2-3; D is possibly TRBD2 (5 bases). V shed 5 bases and J shed 10 bases, with 7 bases lying between them. The CDR3 loop spans 10 amino acids. The CDR3 coding sequence is TGTGCCAGCAGTGAGGGTGCGCAGTATTTT. Translation gives CASSEGAQYF.

This clonotype appeared a few times. The chain joins TRBV29-1 to TRBJ2-1; TRBD2 is a possible D gene (6 bases). The CDR3 sequence is 17 residues long. CDR1 and CDR2 from the germline V gene are SQVTM and ANQGSEA. With 6 bases removed from V and 4 bases from J, the gap between germline ends came to 25 bases. The CDR3 protein is CSVQARRAGLKYNEQFF. The CDR3 region has the DNA TGCAGCGTCCAAGCCCGCAGGGCGGGGTTGAAGTACAATGAGCAGTTCTTC.

The V gene is TRBV6-1, the J gene TRBJ2-5; 13 bases fit TRBD2. The CDR3 has 15 amino acids. Trimming cost V 6 bases and J 2 bases; bases outside gene matches: 3. Per the germline V gene, CDR1 is MNHNS and CDR2 is SASEGT. The CDR3 region is CASSTLAGGQETQYF. Here the CDR3 DNA reads TGTGCCAGCAGCACACTAGCGGGGGGGCAAGAGACCCAGTACTTC.

V is TRBV10-3 and J is TRBJ1-2, with D possibly being TRBD1 (6 bases). V lost 9 bases and J 1 base, leaving 15 bases between the germline ends. There are 14 residues in the CDR3. Germline CDR1 ENHRY, CDR2 SYGVKD. CDR3 in DNA: TGTGCCATGGGAGCGCCAGGGGATAACTATGGCTACACCTTC. The encoded protein is CAMGAPGDNYGYTF.

This chain joins TRBV6-5 and TRBJ1-1, with D possibly being TRBD1 (6 bases). Germline V gives CDR1 MNHEY, CDR2 SVGAGI. The CDR3 length is 13 residues. Trimming left V 1 base short and J 6 bases short, with 9 bases between. The CDR3: CASSYWGAAEAFF. In DNA form, the CDR3 reads TGTGCCAGCAGTTACTGGGGGGCGGCTGAAGCTTTCTTT.

This clonotype was seen a few times. The V and J genes are TRBV4-3 and TRBJ2-6; D is unclear. Per the germline V gene, CDR1 is LGHNA and CDR2 is YSLEER. The CDR3 has 17 residues. Trimming shortened V by 1 base and J by 0 bases, and 10 bases separated the two germline ends. CDR3 DNA: TGCGCCAGCAGCCAAGTAGAGGAGCGCTCTGGGGCCAACGTCCTGACTTTC. Its protein product is CASSQVEERSGANVLTF.

The chain has TRBV12-3 or TRBV12-4 and TRBJ1-2; D remains ambiguous. The CDR3 runs to 15 residues. Trimming cost V 1 base and J 3 bases, with 12 bases left between them. The CDR3 nucleotides read TGTGCCAGCAGTTTAGAGGTCAGGACGCACTATGGCTACACCTTC. Translation: CASSLEVRTHYGYTF.

The sample holds a few counts of this clonotype. The chain has TRBV4-3 and TRBJ2-1, with D possibly matching TRBD2 (5 bases). Germline V gives CDR1 LGHNA, CDR2 YSLEER. V was cut by 0 bases and J by 7 bases, with 22 bases left in between. CDR3 length: 18 amino acids. The CDR3 spells CASSQDLGLPNPGNEQFF. The CDR3 DNA reads TGCGCCAGCAGCCAAGATCTAGGGTTACCCAACCCGGGGAATGAGCAGTTCTTC.

This clonotype has a count of ten or more. Here the CDR3 reads CSADASGGASEQFF. The CDR3 coding sequence is TGCAGTGCTGACGCTAGCGGGGGGGCGTCTGAGCAGTTCTTC. This chain uses TRBV20-1 with TRBJ2-1; 12 bases align to TRBD2. The trim removed 5 bases at V and 9 bases at J, leaving 8 bases unmatched. CDR1 and CDR2 (germline): DFQATT, SNEGSKA (reference sequence). CDR3 length: 14 residues.

By share of the sample, this clonotype is medium-sized (0.01 to 0.1%). The V call is TRBV7-9, the J call TRBJ2-7; 7 bases align to TRBD1. Germline assignment: CDR1 SEHNR and CDR2 FQNEAQ (reference sequence). The CDR3 contains 15 residues. V trimming: 5 bases; J trimming: 8 bases; junction bases outside the gene matches: 15. This CDR3 reads CASSTSRDSWFQQYF. The CDR3 DNA reads TGTGCCAGCAGCACCAGCCGGGACAGTTGGTTTCAGCAGTACTTC.

This clonotype was detected a few times. V and J are TRBV20-1 and TRBJ2-7; 7 bases are a match to TRBD1. Germline-derived CDR1 and CDR2 are DFQATT and SNEGSKA (reference sequence). The CDR3 contains 14 residues. After removal of 3 bases from V and 6 bases from J, the junction contained 11 bases not matched to a gene. CDR3 protein: CSARSDRVESEQYV. CDR3 in DNA: TGCAGTGCTAGGAGCGACAGGGTCGAGAGCGAGCAGTACGTC.

This chain uses TRBV2 with TRBJ2-2; 11 nucleotides align to TRBD1. Germline CDR1 SNHLY, CDR2 FYNNEI. The J segment lost 14 bases and the V segment lost 3 bases, leaving 8 bases of the junction unmatched. The CDR3 sequence is 14 residues long. CDR3 sequence reads: CASSEGTGGVLLFF. The CDR3, as DNA: TGTGCCAGCAGTGAGGGGACAGGGGGTGTGTTACTGTTTTTT.

Only a few counts were recorded for this clonotype. V gene TRBV4-1 combines with J gene TRBJ2-5, with a possible D match to TRBD1 (6 bases). The CDR3 contains 17 residues. Germline loops: CDR1 MGHRA, CDR2 YSYEKL. Trimming pared 0 bases from V and 2 bases from J, leaving 16 bases between. The CDR3 DNA sequence: TGCGCCAGCAGCCAAGATCCCGAGGGGGTATCACAAGAGACCCAGTACTTC. Its protein is CASSQDPEGVSQETQYF.

The chain carries TRBV10-3 and TRBJ2-6; tentative D call: TRBD2 (5 bases). The CDR3 totals 15 residues. Germline V gene lookup returns CDR1 ENHRY and CDR2 SYGVKD. Trimming removed 7 bases from V and 0 bases from J, with 10 bases in between. CDR3 residues: CAITGGFSGANVLTF. The CDR3 DNA reads as TGTGCCATCACCGGAGGCTTCTCTGGGGCCAACGTCCTGACTTTC.

V and J are TRBV11-2 and TRBJ2-1, with D possibly being TRBD2 (6 bases). CDR1 is SGHAT and CDR2 is FQNNGV in the germline V gene. V was trimmed by 1 base and J by 9 bases, leaving 10 bases between them. The CDR3 extends over 13 amino acids. DNA of the CDR3: TGTGCCAGCAGCTTAGGACTAGTTGGTGAGCAGTTCTTC. Its protein is CASSLGLVGEQFF.

The chain has TRBV12-3 or TRBV12-4 and TRBJ1-1; D is ambiguous. Trimming took 6 bases from V and 0 from J, leaving 5 bases between them. The CDR3 length is 12 residues. The DNA for the CDR3 is TGTGCCAGCAGATACATGAACACTGAAGCTTTCTTT. Its protein product is CASRYMNTEAFF.

The rearrangement joins TRBV4-1 to TRBJ2-5; D gene unclear. V gave up 0 bases and J gave up 5 bases, with 13 bases separating them. CDR1 is MGHRA and CDR2 is YSYEKL in the germline V gene. CDR3 length: 15 residues. CDR3 protein: CASSQDESPGETQYF. The CDR3 nucleotides are TGCGCCAGCAGCCAAGATGAGAGCCCCGGGGAGACCCAGTACTTC.

This clonotype was detected a few times. CDR3 amino acids: CASSGRGYSYNEQFF. The CDR3 DNA sequence: TGTGCCAGCAGCGGACGGGGATACTCCTACAATGAGCAGTTCTTC. This chain uses TRBV9 with TRBJ2-1; maybe TRBD2 (5 bases). CDR1 SGDLS and CDR2 YYNGEE come from the germline V gene. V dropped 3 bases and J dropped 0 bases, with 10 bases sitting between them. This CDR3 is built from 15 residues. Together with reference TRBV9 and TRBJ2-1, the CDR3 gives the full variable domain: DSGVTQTPKHLITATGQRVTLRCSPRSGDLSVYWYQQSLDQGLQFLIQYYNGEERAKGNILERFSAQQFPDLHSELNLSSLELGDSALYFCASSGRGYSYNEQFFGPGTRLTVL.

This clonotype appeared a few times. The CDR3 spells CASSQDRGNTIYF. In DNA, the CDR3 is TGCGCCAGCAGCCAAGATCGAGGAAACACCATATATTTT. V usage is TRBV4-1 and J usage is TRBJ1-3; D gene uncertain. Germline V gene data show CDR1 as MGHRA and CDR2 as YSYEKL. The CDR3 runs to 13 residues. Deletions cut 0 bases from V and 4 bases from J, with 4 bases between.

The chain joins TRBV4-1 to TRBJ2-7, with TRBD1 matching over 7 bases. CDR3 length: 15 amino acids. The junction had 9 bases not matched to a gene; V was cut back by 3 bases and J by 4 bases. Germline CDR1 reads MGHRA; CDR2 reads YSYEKL. CDR3 sequence: CASSQIRDSAYEQYF. The CDR3 DNA reads TGCGCCAGCAGCCAGATCAGGGACAGCGCTTACGAGCAGTACTTC.

The chain recombines TRBV7-9 with TRBJ2-7, with D possibly TRBD2 on 6 matching bases. The germline CDR1 and CDR2 sequences are SEHNR and FQNEAQ (reference sequence). The CDR3 consists of 13 residues. The germline V and J ends were trimmed by 4 bases and 4 bases, with 11 bases remaining between them. The CDR3 sequence is CASSSSTSYEQYF. DNA for the CDR3: TGTGCCAGCAGCTCATCGACTAGTTACGAGCAGTACTTC.

The J gene is TRBJ1-5, the V gene TRBV6-4; D is perhaps TRBD1 (5 bases). Germline lookup yields CDR1 MRHNA and CDR2 SNTAGT. There are 13 residues in the CDR3. Trimming left V 7 bases short and J 5 bases short, with 12 bases between. CDR3 DNA: TGTGCCAGCAATTGGACACCCTATCAGCCCCAGCATTTT. Protein sequence: CASNWTPYQPQHF.

The rearrangement links TRBV4-3 to TRBJ2-5; weak D call: TRBD1 (5 bases). The CDR3 consists of 16 residues. V was clipped by 0 bases and J by 4 bases, with 15 bases between them. CDR1 is LGHNA and CDR2 is YSLEER in the germline V gene. CDR3 sequence: CASSQDRVSGIETQYF. The CDR3, as DNA: TGCGCCAGCAGCCAAGACAGGGTGTCTGGCATAGAGACCCAGTACTTC.

This chain links TRBV7-8 with TRBJ1-5, with 7 bases fitting TRBD1. The CDR3 has 15 residues. Germline V gives CDR1 SGHVS, CDR2 FQNEAQ. After removal of 4 bases from V and 5 bases from J, the junction contained 8 bases not matched to a gene. CDR3 in DNA: TGTGCCAGCAGCTGGGTTGACAGGGAACATCAGCCCCAGCATTTT. It translates to CASSWVDREHQPQHF.